This T cell receptor beta chain comes out of a study of blood T cell repertoires in COVID-19. The CDR3 extends over 12 amino acids. The V and J ends lost 3 bases and 7 bases respectively, with 9 bases between them. Per germline, CDR1 LNHNV and CDR2 YYDKDF (reference sequence). Methods used by the authors: Counts of nucleated cells, estimated from reference gene primer amplification, were obtained. Assay: immunoSEQ multiplex PCR; the TCRdb copy retains only in-frame clones and omits some. The DNA was the basis for D and trimming; V, J and clone size are from that table. The top ten clones hold around 4.7% of a sample with 250,000 or so clones, 80% to 90% of them seen once.

The V and J genes are TRBV15 and TRBJ1-1, with TRBD1 as a possible D gene (5 bases). What was sequenced was peripheral blood. This TCR was sampled from a woman in her seventies with acute or convalescent COVID-19. CDR3 nucleotide sequence: TGTGCCACCAGCAGGGGGCCCAATGAAGCTTTCTTT. Protein product: CATSRGPNEAFF. Looking up the rest from reference TRBV15 and TRBJ1-1 gives the full variable domain: DAMVIQNPRYQVTQFGKPVTLSCSQTLNHNVMYWYQQKSSQAPKLLFHYYDKDFNNEADTPDNFQSRRPNTSFCFLDIRSPGLGDTAMYLCATSRGPNEAFFGQGTRLTVV.